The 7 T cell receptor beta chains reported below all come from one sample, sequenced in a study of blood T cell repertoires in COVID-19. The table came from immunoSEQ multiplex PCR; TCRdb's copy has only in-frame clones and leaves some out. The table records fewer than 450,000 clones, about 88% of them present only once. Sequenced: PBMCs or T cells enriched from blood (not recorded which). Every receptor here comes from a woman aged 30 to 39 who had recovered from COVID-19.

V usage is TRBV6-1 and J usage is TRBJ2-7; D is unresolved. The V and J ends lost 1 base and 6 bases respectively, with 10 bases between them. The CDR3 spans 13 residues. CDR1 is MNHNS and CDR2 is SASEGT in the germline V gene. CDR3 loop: CASSEGGLFEQYF. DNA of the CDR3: TGTGCCAGCAGTGAAGGCGGCCTCTTCGAGCAGTACTTC.

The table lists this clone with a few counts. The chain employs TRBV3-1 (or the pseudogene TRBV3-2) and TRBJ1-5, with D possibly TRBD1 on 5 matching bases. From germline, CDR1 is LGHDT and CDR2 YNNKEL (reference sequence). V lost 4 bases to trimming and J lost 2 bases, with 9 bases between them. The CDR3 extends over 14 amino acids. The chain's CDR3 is CASSLGHRNQPQHF. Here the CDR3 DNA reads TGTGCCAGCAGCCTAGGACATCGCAATCAGCCCCAGCATTTT.

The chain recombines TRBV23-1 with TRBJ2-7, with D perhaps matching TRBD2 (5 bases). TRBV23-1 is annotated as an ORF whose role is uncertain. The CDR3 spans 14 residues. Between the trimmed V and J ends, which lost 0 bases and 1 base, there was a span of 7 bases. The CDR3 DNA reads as TGCGCCAGCAGTCAATCAGCGGATTCCTACGAGCAGTACTTC. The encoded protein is CASSQSADSYEQYF.

CDR3 in amino acids: CASSPVAGGNGYTF. CDR3 coding DNA: TGTGCCAGCAGCCCTGTCGCAGGGGGCAATGGCTACACCTTC. This chain links TRBV7-2 with TRBJ1-2, with TRBD1 matching 8 bases. The CDR3 extends over 14 amino acids. Germline V lookup: CDR1 SGHTA, CDR2 FQGNSA. The V and J ends lost 5 bases and 6 bases, in that order; junction bases with no gene match: 8. The full variable domain, completed using reference TRBV7-2 and TRBJ1-2, is GAGVSQSPSNKVTEKGKDVELRCDPISGHTALYWYRQSLGQGLEFLIYFQGNSAPDKSGLPSDRFSAERTGGSVSTLTIQRTQQEDSAVYLCASSPVAGGNGYTFGSGTRLTVV.

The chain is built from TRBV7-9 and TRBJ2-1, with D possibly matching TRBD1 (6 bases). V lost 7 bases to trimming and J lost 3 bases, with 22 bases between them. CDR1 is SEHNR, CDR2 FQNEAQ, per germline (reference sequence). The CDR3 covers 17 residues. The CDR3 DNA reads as TGTGCCAGCATCAGGGGCCCCCGTGGGATTTTCTACAATGAGCAGTTCTTC. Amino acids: CASIRGPRGIFYNEQFF.

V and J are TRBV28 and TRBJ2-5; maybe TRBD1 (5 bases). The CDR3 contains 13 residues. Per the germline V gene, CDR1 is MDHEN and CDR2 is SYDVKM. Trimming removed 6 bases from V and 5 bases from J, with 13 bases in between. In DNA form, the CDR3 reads TGTGCCAGCAGGGGGCGGCCCCGGGAGACCCAGTACTTC. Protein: CASRGRPRETQYF.

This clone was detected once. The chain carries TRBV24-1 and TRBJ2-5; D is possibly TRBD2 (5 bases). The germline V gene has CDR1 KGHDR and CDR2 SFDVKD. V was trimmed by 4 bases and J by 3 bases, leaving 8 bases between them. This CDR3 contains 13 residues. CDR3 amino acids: CATSETGKETQYF. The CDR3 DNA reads TGTGCCACCAGTGAAACGGGGAAAGAGACCCAGTACTTC.